This T cell receptor beta chain was sequenced for a study of blood T cell repertoires in COVID-19. As for the study in general: Acute and convalescent COVID-19 specimens originated in the United States, Italy and Spain. Sample material is recorded as cDNA or gDNA derived from T cells, B-cell-depleted T cells, or PBMCs.

This clone has only one observation. Original handling: Cell counts per sample came from amplifying reference gene primers. Repertoires were generated with immunoSEQ multiplex PCR, while TCRdb's copy carries only in-frame clones and drops some. V, J and clone size were drawn from that table, and D and trimming were deduced from the DNA. The sample yields hundreds of thousands of clones, 87% seen once. Sequences were obtained from peripheral blood. The sequence was collected from a man in his 60s who had recovered from COVID-19.

The CDR3 here is CASSSGSFNQPQHF. CDR3 DNA: TGTGCCAGCTCATCAGGATCGTTCAATCAGCCCCAGCATTTT. The rearrangement joins TRBV18 to TRBJ1-5; no definite D call. V was clipped by 5 bases and J by 3 bases, with 11 bases between them. This CDR3 is built from 14 residues. Per the germline V gene, CDR1 is KGHSH and CDR2 is LQKENI. Full variable domain (outside the CDR3, taken from reference TRBV18 and TRBJ1-5): NAGVMQNPRHLVRRRGQEARLRCSPMKGHSHVYWYRQLPEEGLKFMVYLQKENIIDESGMPKERFSAEFPKEGPSILRIQQVVRGDSAAYFCASSSGSFNQPQHFGDGTRLSIL.